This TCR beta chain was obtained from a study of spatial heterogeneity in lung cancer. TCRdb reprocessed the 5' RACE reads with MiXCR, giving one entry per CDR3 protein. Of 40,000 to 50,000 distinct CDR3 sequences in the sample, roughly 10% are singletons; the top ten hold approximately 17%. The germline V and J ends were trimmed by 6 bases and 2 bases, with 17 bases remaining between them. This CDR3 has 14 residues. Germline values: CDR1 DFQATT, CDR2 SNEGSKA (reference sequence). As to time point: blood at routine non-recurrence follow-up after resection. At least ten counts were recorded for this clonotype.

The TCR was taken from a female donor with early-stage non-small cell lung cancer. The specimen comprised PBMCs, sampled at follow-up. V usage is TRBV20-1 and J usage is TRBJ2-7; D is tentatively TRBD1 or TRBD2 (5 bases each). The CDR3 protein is CSALLGAFPYEQYF. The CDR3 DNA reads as TGCAGTGCCCTTCTCGGGGCTTTCCCCTACGAGCAGTACTTC.